Below are 16 T cell receptor beta chains sequenced from a single sample in a study of shared clonotypes between healthy human individuals (dated by TCRdb to the early 2020s). Library creation used the immunoSEQ multiplex PCR assay. TCRdb's version of the immuneACCESS table is confined to in-frame rearrangements and falls short of the full clone set. An unresolved V gene accounts for under half of the shortfall where checked; the remainder is of unknown origin. The sample table shows 2,500,000 or so clones, and under 95% are seen once. About 0.34% of the sample goes to the ten largest clones. Sequencing used naive CD4+ T cells from PBMCs. In the paper's terms, the cell subset or site label means: CD45RA+ positively selected. The origin of the receptors is a young man in good health. Some clones in this sample may be carry-over from other donors' samples.

The chain recombines TRBV7-2 with TRBJ2-3; no firm D call. This CDR3 spans 15 amino acids. V lost 0 bases to trimming and J lost 2 bases, with 9 bases between them. CDR1 SGHTA and CDR2 FQGNSA come from the germline V gene. The CDR3 DNA reads TGTGCCAGCAGCTTAGCGGGATACCACACAGATACGCAGTATTTT. The encoded protein is CASSLAGYHTDTQYF.

The V and J genes are TRBV2 and TRBJ2-3; 14 positions agree with TRBD2. Germline V lookup: CDR1 SNHLY, CDR2 FYNNEI. The CDR3 totals 13 residues. Trimming cost V 8 bases and J 11 bases; bases outside gene matches: 6. The CDR3 is CASGLAGGVKQYF. In DNA, the CDR3 is TGTGCCAGCGGACTAGCGGGAGGTGTGAAGCAGTATTTT.

The CDR3 reads CASSEDGEIKPQHF. In DNA, the CDR3 is TGTGCCAGCAGTGAAGATGGGGAAATCAAGCCCCAGCATTTT. The chain employs TRBV2 and TRBJ1-5; D gene uncertain. The germline V gene encodes CDR1 SNHLY and CDR2 FYNNEI. V was trimmed by 1 base and J by 8 bases, leaving 12 bases between them. The CDR3 covers 14 residues.

The chain joins TRBV6-1 to TRBJ1-2; D uncertain. Germline-derived CDR1 and CDR2 are MNHNS and SASEGT. Trimming took 8 bases from V and 3 from J, leaving 16 bases between them. The CDR3 totals 14 residues. The CDR3 loop reads CASRLDGRDYGYTF. CDR3 nucleotides: TGTGCCAGCCGGCTAGACGGTAGAGACTATGGCTACACCTTC.

This chain connects TRBV5-8 to TRBJ2-4, with D perhaps assigned TRBD1 or TRBD2 (5 bases each). CDR1 is SGHTS, CDR2 YDEGEE, per germline. The V and J ends lost 8 bases and 3 bases respectively, with 27 bases between them. CDR3 length equals 18 residues. As DNA, the CDR3 is TGTGCCAGTCCGAAGGGCTGGGGGTCGTCTCTTGGCAAAAACATTCAGTACTTC. The encoded protein is CASPKGWGSSLGKNIQYF.

The chain recombines TRBV6-6 with TRBJ1-1, with TRBD1 as a possible D gene (6 bases). CDR3 length: 15 amino acids. Germline CDR1 reads MNHNY; CDR2 reads SVGAGI (reference sequence). Between the trimmed V and J ends, which lost 0 bases and 4 bases, there was a span of 12 bases. The CDR3 sequence: CASSYSLTGFTEAFF. CDR3 sequence (DNA): TGTGCCAGCAGTTACTCCCTGACAGGTTTCACTGAAGCTTTCTTT.

About this clone itself: Different DNA sequences within this sample yield the same CDR3. The chain recombines TRBV7-8 with TRBJ2-7; no clear D. Trimming removed 1 base at V and 6 bases at J, with 7 bases between. The CDR3 is 12 residues long. CDR1 SGHVS and CDR2 FQNEAQ come from the germline V gene. The CDR3 coding sequence is TGTGCCAGCAGCTTAGGCCCGGGCGAGCAGTACTTC. The encoded protein is CASSLGPGEQYF.

CDR3 bases: TGTGCCAGCAGCCCTTGGGCTAGCGTTAGCACAGATACGCAGTATTTT. Translated, it gives CASSPWASVSTDTQYF. V gene TRBV7-3 combines with J gene TRBJ2-3; the D gene is possibly TRBD2 (6 bases). The CDR3 is 16 residues long. The ends were cut back, 5 bases at V and 0 bases at J, with 15 bases in the middle. CDR1 and CDR2 from the germline V gene are SGHTA and FQGTGA.

This sequence joins TRBV28 and TRBJ1-1; the D gene is possibly TRBD1 (5 bases). Trimming removed 8 bases at V and 5 bases at J, with 18 bases between. The CDR3 runs 14 residues. In germline, CDR1 is MDHEN, CDR2 SYDVKM. CDR3 DNA: TGTGCCAGCCGAAGGGACCCCCAAGCGACTGAAGCTTTCTTT. It translates to CASRRDPQATEAFF.

The chain combines TRBV7-2 with TRBJ2-1, with a tentative D call TRBD2 (6 bases). The V end was cut by 4 bases, the J end by 5 bases, with 15 bases between. Germline CDR1 and CDR2: SGHTA and FQGNSA. The CDR3 is 15 residues long. This chain's CDR3 is CASSSRRGTDNEQFF. DNA for the CDR3: TGTGCCAGCAGCTCCCGTCGCGGGACCGACAATGAGCAGTTCTTC.

The chain employs TRBV30 and TRBJ2-7; 8 bases align to TRBD1. With V trimmed by 3 bases and J by 3 bases, 4 bases remained unmatched. The CDR3 consists of 13 residues. Per germline, CDR1 GTSNPN and CDR2 SVGIG (reference sequence). The CDR3 DNA is TGTGCCTGGAGGATACAGGGGGTCTACGAGCAGTACTTC. Translation: CAWRIQGVYEQYF. The whole variable domain, filled in from reference TRBV30 and TRBJ2-7, reads SQTIHQWPATLVQPVGSPLSLECTVEGTSNPNLYWYRQAAGRGLQLLFYSVGIGQISSEVPQNLSASRPQDRQFILSSKKLLLSDSGFYLCAWRIQGVYEQYFGPGTRLTVT.

The chain is built from TRBV28 and TRBJ1-5; D possibly corresponds to TRBD1 (6 bases). Germline V CDR1 and CDR2: MDHEN, SYDVKM. The length of the CDR3 is 16 residues. Trimming removed 6 bases from V and 6 bases from J, with 21 bases in between. The CDR3 bases are TGTGCCAGCAGCCCAATGAGGTGGACAGTTACTCAGCCCCAGCATTTT. Amino acid sequence: CASSPMRWTVTQPQHF. Variable domain in full (rest from reference TRBV28 and TRBJ1-5): DVKVTQSSRYLVKRTGEKVFLECVQDMDHENMFWYRQDPGLGLRLIYFSYDVKMKEKGDIPEGYSVSREKKERFSLILESASTNQTSMYLCASSPMRWTVTQPQHFGDGTRLSIL.

CDR3 in amino acids: CASVFGKAYEQYF. The CDR3 bases are TGTGCCAGCGTTTTTGGGAAAGCCTACGAGCAGTACTTC. This sequence joins TRBV2 and TRBJ2-7; D call uncertain. The ends were cut back, 8 bases at V and 2 bases at J, with 13 bases in the middle. This CDR3 region has 13 residues. Germline V gives CDR1 SNHLY, CDR2 FYNNEI.

V and J are TRBV29-1 and TRBJ2-7; D may correspond to TRBD1 or TRBD2 (5 bases each). V was shortened by 6 bases and J by 1 base, with 10 bases between the two germline ends. The CDR3 is 12 amino acids. Per germline, CDR1 SQVTM and CDR2 ANQGSEA. This chain's CDR3 is CSVSGASYEQYF. The DNA for the CDR3 is TGCAGCGTCTCCGGGGCTTCCTACGAGCAGTACTTC.

The chain uses TRBV11-2 and TRBJ1-5; D ambiguous. CDR3 length equals 16 residues. Deletions cut 1 base from V and 7 bases from J, with 17 bases between. Germline loops: CDR1 SGHAT, CDR2 FQNNGV. The CDR3: CASSLGSGDPGQPQHF. Written as DNA, the CDR3 is TGTGCCAGCAGCTTAGGGTCTGGAGATCCAGGACAGCCCCAGCATTTT. Looking up the rest from reference TRBV11-2 and TRBJ1-5 gives the full variable domain: EAGVAQSPRYKIIEKRQSVAFWCNPISGHATLYWYQQILGQGPKLLIQFQNNGVVDDSQLPKDRFSAERLKGVDSTLKIQPAKLEDSAVYLCASSLGSGDPGQPQHFGDGTRLSIL.

Note on this clone: Distinct nucleotide sequences in the sample also encode this CDR3. The V call is TRBV5-1, the J call TRBJ2-7; D is unresolved. This CDR3 is 13 amino acids long. The V gene lost 2 bases and the J gene lost 4 bases, with 10 bases spanning the gap. The germline CDR1 and CDR2 sequences are SGHRS and YFSETQ. The CDR3 nucleotides read TGCGCCAGCAGCTTAGTCATTGGATACGAGCAGTACTTC. Encoded protein: CASSLVIGYEQYF.